These 24 T cell receptor beta chains originate from one sample sequenced in a study of post-analysis software for immune sequencing data. Overall study results and limits: About five TRBV segments were more frequent in patients than controls; TRBV5-6, TRBV5-1 and TRBV20-1 belonged to this group.

Unique-molecular-identifier-tagged TCR beta cDNA libraries were used. TCRdb ran MiXCR on the PCR reads and lists one entry per CDR3 protein. The sample carries approximately 730,000 distinct CDR3 sequences, around 42% recorded once. Their antigens are not known. Sequenced input: blood. All receptors come from a girl between 10 and 17 years old with multiple sclerosis.

This sequence joins TRBV29-1 and TRBJ2-1; D call uncertain. Germline CDR1 is SQVTM and CDR2 is ANQGSEA. The CDR3 has 16 residues. V lost 0 bases and J 0 bases, leaving 12 bases between the germline ends. CDR3 nucleotide sequence: TGCAGCGTTGAAGATTCGGGCCAGAGCTCCTACAATGAGCAGTTCTTC. Translated, it gives CSVEDSGQSSYNEQFF.

This sequence joins TRBV7-6 and TRBJ2-3; D call uncertain. The CDR3 covers 15 residues. Germline assignment: CDR1 SGHVS and CDR2 FNYEAQ. V was clipped by 1 base and J by 2 bases, with 10 bases between them. The CDR3 nucleotides read TGTGCCAGCAGCTTAGGGGTTCAGCCCACAGATACGCAGTATTTT. This translates into CASSLGVQPTDTQYF.

The chain carries TRBV15 and TRBJ1-1; 7 bases fit TRBD1. Unmatched junction bases numbered 7, after V lost 6 bases and J lost 0 bases. This CDR3 has 15 amino acids. CDR1 LNHNV and CDR2 YYDKDF come from the germline V gene (reference sequence). CDR3 DNA: TGTGCCACCAGGGTAGGGACAGTCTTGAACACTGAAGCTTTCTTT. Translated, it gives CATRVGTVLNTEAFF. Filled out from reference TRBV15 and TRBJ1-1, the complete variable domain reads DAMVIQNPRYQVTQFGKPVTLSCSQTLNHNVMYWYQQKSSQAPKLLFHYYDKDFNNEADTPDNFQSRRPNTSFCFLDIRSPGLGDTAMYLCATRVGTVLNTEAFFGQGTRLTVV.

The gene calls are TRBV20-1 and TRBJ2-7; D possibly corresponds to TRBD2 (6 bases). The CDR3 totals 14 residues. From germline, CDR1 is DFQATT and CDR2 SNEGSKA (reference sequence). Trimming took off 0 bases at V and 0 bases at J, with 9 bases between the two ends. The CDR3 DNA follows: TGCAGTGCTAGAGAGGGGGGAAGCTCCTACGAGCAGTACTTC. Its protein product is CSAREGGSSYEQYF.

This clonotype was detected a few times. The V call is TRBV29-1, the J call TRBJ2-7; 10 nucleotides align to TRBD1. V gave up 6 bases and J gave up 4 bases; unmatched junction bases: 21. This CDR3 is built from 18 residues. Germline V CDR1 and CDR2: SQVTM, ANQGSEA. The chain's CDR3 is CSVLLGDRGFSPLYEQYF. The CDR3 nucleotides are TGCAGCGTCCTACTGGGGGACAGGGGTTTCTCACCTCTTTACGAGCAGTACTTC.

This clonotype has more than one count but fewer than ten. The chain uses TRBV20-1 and TRBJ2-1, with D unclear. Germline values: CDR1 DFQATT, CDR2 SNEGSKA (reference sequence). Trimming left V 2 bases short and J 1 base short, with 15 bases between. The CDR3 has 16 residues. This chain's CDR3 is CSARHLKTLSYNEQFF. CDR3 nucleotides: TGCAGTGCTAGACATCTCAAGACCCTATCCTACAATGAGCAGTTCTTC.

This clonotype was counted a few times. The chain carries TRBV5-5 and TRBJ2-1; a weak D match, TRBD2 (5 bases). This CDR3 comprises 18 residues. CDR1 is SGHKS and CDR2 is YYEKEE in the germline V gene (reference sequence). Trimming cost V 4 bases and J 0 bases, with 20 bases left between them. The CDR3 DNA sequence: TGTGCCAGCAGCCAAGGGTCCAGGCGGGCTAGCTCCTACAATGAGCAGTTCTTC. Protein product: CASSQGSRRASSYNEQFF.

The chain joins TRBV6-5 to TRBJ2-7, with a tentative D call TRBD2 (5 bases). Germline-derived CDR1 and CDR2 are MNHEY and SVGAGI. The length of the CDR3 is 21 residues. Trimming left V 2 bases short and J 3 bases short, with 32 bases between. The chain's CDR3 is CASSYLGGPNHEGPPDYEQYF. In DNA, the CDR3 is TGTGCCAGCAGTTACCTCGGAGGCCCCAACCACGAAGGACCACCTGACTACGAGCAGTACTTC.

V usage is TRBV20-1 and J usage is TRBJ1-2; weak D call: TRBD1 (5 bases). V shed 5 bases and J shed 6 bases, with 16 bases lying between them. This CDR3 contains 13 residues. The germline V gene has CDR1 DFQATT and CDR2 SNEGSKA (reference sequence). CDR3 DNA sequence: TGCAGTGCTTTGGGAGGGGCCAAGGATGGCTACACCTTC. It encodes CSALGGAKDGYTF.

Worth noting for this clonotype: Sequence at one end of the junction differs from germline and may be a read error. The chain carries TRBV19 and TRBJ2-7; D may correspond to TRBD1 or TRBD2 (5 bases each). This CDR3 spans 13 amino acids. From germline, CDR1 is LNHDA and CDR2 SQIVND (reference sequence). The CDR3 nucleotides read TGTGCCGGTAGCACGGGGCGTTCCTACGAGCAGTACTTC. The encoded protein is CAGSTGRSYEQYF.

This clonotype was counted a few times. This chain connects TRBV10-3 to TRBJ2-4; D call uncertain. The DNA end lines up better with TRBJ2-7; the J call may be wrong. The CDR3 runs to 11 residues. CDR1 is ENHRY, CDR2 SYGVKD, per germline. CDR3 in DNA: TGTGCCATCAGTGACATCAACGAGCAGTACTTC. It encodes CAISDINEQYF.

This clonotype was counted between two and nine times. V gene TRBV20-1 combines with J gene TRBJ2-7; 9 bases align to TRBD1. The end of the DNA aligns better with TRBJ2-5, so the J call may be wrong. The germline V gene encodes CDR1 DFQATT and CDR2 SNEGSKA (reference sequence). The length of the CDR3 is 13 residues. This CDR3 reads CSAHTGGGETQYF. The CDR3, as DNA: TGCAGTGCTCATACAGGGGGCGGTGAGACCCAGTACTTC.

This clonotype has only a few counts. The CDR3 loop reads CASSLDRVDIQYF. The CDR3 DNA is TGTGCCAGCAGCTTAGATAGGGTGGACATTCAGTACTTC. The gene calls are TRBV7-2 and TRBJ2-4; D is unclear. Germline lookup yields CDR1 SGHTA and CDR2 FQGNSA. This CDR3 spans 13 amino acids. Deletions cut 1 base from V and 8 bases from J, with 9 bases between. The full variable domain, with the rest looked up from reference TRBV7-2 and TRBJ2-4, is GAGVSQSPSNKVTEKGKDVELRCDPISGHTALYWYRQSLGQGLEFLIYFQGNSAPDKSGLPSDRFSAERTGGSVSTLTIQRTQQEDSAVYLCASSLDRVDIQYFGAGTRLSVL.

This chain joins TRBV20-1 and TRBJ1-1; possible D gene TRBD1, 5 bases. V lost 0 bases and J lost 2, with 13 bases in between. Germline CDR1 DFQATT, CDR2 SNEGSKA (reference sequence). The CDR3 extends over 15 amino acids. CDR3 sequence (DNA): TGCAGTGCTAGAGAGTACACAGGAGATAACACTGAAGCTTTCTTT. This codes for CSAREYTGDNTEAFF.

J is TRBJ1-6 and V is TRBV11-2, with TRBD1 as a possible D gene (5 bases). Germline CDR1 is SGHAT and CDR2 is FQNNGV. This CDR3 region has 17 residues. The germline V and J ends were trimmed by 4 bases and 4 bases, with 17 bases remaining between them. The CDR3 bases are TGTGCCAGCAGCTCGGGGCTTACTGGGGCTTATAATTCACCCCTCCACTTT. As protein: CASSSGLTGAYNSPLHF.

In nucleotides, the CDR3 is TGTGCCAGCAGCCCCCCTCTGTCGGGGGAGGGAGAGACCCAGTACTTC. Its protein is CASSPPLSGEGETQYF. The rearrangement links TRBV21-1 to TRBJ2-5; TRBD1, as called in the table, went unchecked against the DNA. TRBV21-1 constitutes a pseudogene. This CDR3 has 16 amino acids.

The chain couples TRBV6-6 to TRBJ2-7; D is ambiguous. Germline V lookup: CDR1 MNHNY, CDR2 SVGAGI (reference sequence). V was cut by 2 bases and J by 3 bases, with 8 bases left in between. This CDR3 contains 13 residues. In DNA form, the CDR3 reads TGTGCCAGCAGTTACGAGCACAGCTACGAGCAGTACTTC. It is translated as CASSYEHSYEQYF.

The rearrangement joins TRBV20-1 to TRBJ2-5; D is unclear. This CDR3 has 11 amino acids. Trimming pared 1 base from V and 5 bases from J, leaving 5 bases between. Germline V gene lookup returns CDR1 DFQATT and CDR2 SNEGSKA (reference sequence). The CDR3 bases are TGCAGTGCTAGAGTGCACGAGACCCAGTACTTC. Residues: CSARVHETQYF.

The chain employs TRBV24-1 and TRBJ2-5; D is possibly TRBD1 (6 bases). Per germline, CDR1 KGHDR and CDR2 SFDVKD. The CDR3 is 15 amino acids. V lost 7 bases and J 4 bases, leaving 18 bases between the germline ends. CDR3 in amino acids: CATSSVGRGGETQYF. CDR3 DNA: TGTGCCACCAGCAGTGTCGGCAGAGGGGGAGAGACCCAGTACTTC.

The chain joins TRBV24-1 to TRBJ2-2; 10 nucleotides match TRBD1. There are 16 residues in the CDR3. Trimming at V came to 4 bases and at J to 5 bases, leaving 6 bases not matched to a gene. Germline CDR1 reads KGHDR; CDR2 reads SFDVKD. The CDR3 nucleotides read TGTGCCACCAGTGAAGTGGGACAGGGGCGAACCGGGGAGCTGTTTTTT. The encoded protein is CATSEVGQGRTGELFF.

The rearrangement links TRBV6-5 to TRBJ1-6; TRBD1 matches 8 bases. The trim removed 6 bases at V and 13 bases at J, leaving 17 bases unmatched. Germline V gives CDR1 MNHEY, CDR2 SVGAGI. The CDR3 runs to 16 residues. The DNA for the CDR3 is TGTGCCAGCAGCTTGACGGGGACAGGCGCAGGGCAGCCCCTCCACTTT. Translated, it gives CASSLTGTGAGQPLHF.

This sequence joins TRBV6-2 or TRBV6-3 and TRBJ2-1; TRBD2 might be the D (6 bases). The CDR3 is made up of 11 amino acids. Germline assignment: CDR1 MNHEY and CDR2 SVGEGT. V was clipped by 8 bases and J by 9 bases, with 11 bases between them. The CDR3 sequence: CASRRATEQFF. CDR3 bases: TGTGCCAGCCGGAGGGCTACTGAGCAGTTCTTC.

This clonotype has just a few counts. CDR3 DNA: TGTGCCAGCAGTGATTGGATGAGGGATGAAAAACTGTTTTTT. Translating gives CASSDWMRDEKLFF. The V gene is TRBV6-1, the J gene TRBJ1-4, with unresolved D. CDR1 is MNHNS, CDR2 SASEGT, per germline. This CDR3 is 14 amino acids long. The V end was cut by 3 bases, the J end by 6 bases, with 11 bases between.

This clonotype was seen a handful of times. The chain links TRBV7-8 to TRBJ1-5, with D possibly being TRBD1 (5 bases). Germline loops: CDR1 SGHVS, CDR2 FQNEAQ. The CDR3 is 15 residues long. V was clipped by 2 bases and J by 1 base, with 9 bases between them. In DNA, the CDR3 is TGTGCCAGCAGCTTAAATCAGGGAAGCAATCAGCCCCAGCATTTT. It specifies CASSLNQGSNQPQHF.